Below are 9 T cell receptor beta chains sequenced from a single sample in a study of blood T cell repertoires in COVID-19. Here immunoSEQ multiplex PCR was the method, and the copy in TCRdb shows in-frame clones only, minus some. The top ten hold approximately 15% of the sample, which has roughly 100,000 clones, about 90% seen once. The sample was peripheral blood. The receptors stem from a man aged 45-65 years with acute or convalescent COVID-19.

This chain connects TRBV5-1 to TRBJ2-6; D uncertain. Germline CDR1 and CDR2: SGHRS and YFSETQ. V lost 4 bases and J 3 bases, leaving 14 bases between the germline ends. The CDR3 is made up of 16 amino acids. The CDR3 reads CASSPPAAGGANVLTF. The CDR3 DNA reads TGCGCCAGCAGCCCACCCGCTGCAGGTGGGGCCAACGTCCTGACTTTC.

The chain carries TRBV12-3 or TRBV12-4 and TRBJ1-5; D is ambiguous. The V and J ends lost 3 bases and 7 bases respectively, with 10 bases between them. CDR3 size: 13 residues. CDR3 sequence (DNA): TGTGCCAGCAGTTTCGAGGGCTGGCAGCCCCAGCATTTT. Its translation: CASSFEGWQPQHF.

The rearrangement links TRBV6-2 or TRBV6-3 to TRBJ2-4; a weak D match, TRBD1 (5 bases). The V end lost 0 bases, the J end lost 9 bases, and 15 bases lay between the germline ends. Germline V gene sequence: CDR1 MNHEY, CDR2 SVGEGT. CDR3 length: 15 amino acids. CDR3 protein: CASSYSLGYQGIQYF. CDR3 sequence (DNA): TGTGCCAGCAGTTACTCGTTAGGATATCAGGGCATTCAGTACTTC.

The chain employs TRBV19 and TRBJ1-2; D unresolved. The length of the CDR3 is 13 residues. Germline V gene data show CDR1 as LNHDA and CDR2 as SQIVND (reference sequence). V was pared by 3 bases and J by 4 bases, with 9 bases between. For the CDR3, the DNA is TGTGCCAGTAGTATTGGGCCTGGCTATGGCTACACCTTC. It yields the protein CASSIGPGYGYTF.

This clone showed up just once. The V and J genes are TRBV15 and TRBJ2-1; 8 nucleotides align to TRBD2. From germline, CDR1 is LNHNV and CDR2 YYDKDF (reference sequence). CDR3 size: 17 residues. V gave up 0 bases and J gave up 4 bases; unmatched junction bases: 8. CDR3 region: CATSRDPPAGVYNEQFF. CDR3 coding DNA: TGTGCCACCAGCAGAGATCCCCCAGCGGGAGTATACAATGAGCAGTTCTTC. Looking up the rest from reference TRBV15 and TRBJ2-1 gives the full variable domain: DAMVIQNPRYQVTQFGKPVTLSCSQTLNHNVMYWYQQKSSQAPKLLFHYYDKDFNNEADTPDNFQSRRPNTSFCFLDIRSPGLGDTAMYLCATSRDPPAGVYNEQFFGPGTRLTVL.

The chain has TRBV24-1 and TRBJ2-1, with D possibly matching TRBD1 (5 bases). This CDR3 contains 13 residues. With 5 bases removed from V and 6 bases from J, the gap between germline ends came to 10 bases. Per the germline V gene, CDR1 is KGHDR and CDR2 is SFDVKD. The CDR3, as DNA: TGTGCCACCAGTGCGGCAGGGATCAATGAGCAGTTCTTC. Residues: CATSAAGINEQFF.

This clone has a single count. The chain recombines TRBV24-1 with TRBJ2-5, with D unresolved. The germline V gene encodes CDR1 KGHDR and CDR2 SFDVKD. V was cut by 11 bases and J by 1 base, with 13 bases left in between. The CDR3 runs 13 residues. The CDR3 loop is CANPSGPQETQYF. The CDR3 DNA reads as TGTGCCAACCCCTCAGGTCCCCAAGAGACCCAGTACTTC.

V is TRBV4-1 and J is TRBJ2-3; D is unclear. V dropped 0 bases and J dropped 10 bases, with 14 bases sitting between them. The CDR3 has 14 amino acids. The germline gives CDR1 MGHRA, CDR2 YSYEKL. The DNA of the CDR3 is TGCGCCAGCAGCCAAGACCCGAGCCGGCAGGCGCAGTATTTT. Encoded protein: CASSQDPSRQAQYF.

This clone was recorded once. The chain combines TRBV5-4 with TRBJ2-7; TRBD2 matches at 13 bases. Germline V gene data show CDR1 as SGHNT and CDR2 as YYREEE (reference sequence). The V segment lost 4 bases and the J segment 1 base; nucleotides outside the gene matches: 2. The CDR3 loop spans 15 amino acids. CDR3 bases: TGTGCCAGCAGCGGGGGACTAGCGGGGTCCTACGAGCAGTACTTC. This codes for CASSGGLAGSYEQYF.